Below, 25 T cell receptor beta chains from the same sample are listed, as sequenced in a study of cytomegalovirus exposure and HLA in healthy donors. PCR was performed using 60 Vbeta and 13 Jbeta primers. Sequenced by immunoSEQ multiplex PCR; TCRdb stores in-frame clones only, minus some. In the table there are about 150,000 clones, roughly three quarters of which are singletons. Sequenced: PBMCs. These receptors all come from a man in his thirties or forties in good health and CMV-seronegative.

The chain employs TRBV2 and TRBJ1-1; weak D call: TRBD1 (6 bases). V shed 3 bases and J shed 1 base, with 9 bases lying between them. CDR1 and CDR2 (germline): SNHLY, FYNNEI. The CDR3 totals 14 residues. The CDR3 bases are TGTGCCAGCAGTGACTCCAGGGGGAACACTGAAGCTTTCTTT. Translating it yields CASSDSRGNTEAFF.

This clone appeared once. Relative to the germline gene, one junction end is altered; a read error may explain this. J is TRBJ1-1 and V is TRBV6-5; 7 bases match TRBD1. The germline V gene has CDR1 MNHEY and CDR2 SVGAGI. This CDR3 region has 15 residues. CDR3: CASSHGDRLLTEASF. In DNA, the CDR3 is TGTGCCAGCAGTCACGGGGACAGACTTCTCACTGAAGCTTCCTTT.

The chain joins TRBV28 to TRBJ2-7; 8 nucleotides agree with TRBD1. This CDR3 is 15 amino acids long. Germline CDR1 is MDHEN and CDR2 is SYDVKM. V gave up 5 bases and J gave up 0 bases; unmatched junction bases: 6. This CDR3 reads CASSPGQGPSYEQYF. In nucleotides, the CDR3 is TGTGCCAGCAGTCCCGGACAGGGCCCCTCCTACGAGCAGTACTTC.

Concerning this clone itself: Its ends do not fully match the called genes, so a read error is possible. V is TRBV10-1 and J is TRBJ1-2; a weak D match, TRBD1 (6 bases). The CDR3 runs 13 residues. Looked up from germline, CDR1 is WNHNN and CDR2 is SYGVQD (reference sequence). The CDR3 nucleotides read TGCGCCAGCAGTAGGACAGATAACTATGGCTACATCTTC. It translates to CASSRTDNYGYIF.

The chain couples TRBV15 to TRBJ1-5, with TRBD1 matching over 8 bases. The CDR3 sequence is 18 residues long. Trimming cost V 2 bases and J 2 bases; bases outside gene matches: 11. Germline CDR1 reads LNHNV; CDR2 reads YYDKDF (reference sequence). This chain's CDR3 is CATSRSQGARHGNQPQHF. Here the CDR3 DNA reads TGTGCCACCAGCAGATCTCAGGGGGCACGACACGGCAATCAGCCCCAGCATTTT.

The V and J genes are TRBV6-5 and TRBJ2-3, with TRBD2 matching 8 bases. V gave up 5 bases and J gave up 9 bases; unmatched junction bases: 7. The CDR3 has 13 residues. Germline CDR1 reads MNHEY; CDR2 reads SVGAGI. CDR3 residues: CASSLGLAGTQYF. The CDR3 region has the DNA TGTGCCAGCAGTCTCGGACTAGCAGGGACGCAGTATTTT.

This clone was observed a single time. The genes are TRBV9 and TRBJ2-1; 8 bases align to TRBD2. V lost 1 base, J lost 8 bases, and 8 bases stayed unmatched. This CDR3 has 15 residues. CDR1 SGDLS and CDR2 YYNGEE come from the germline V gene. The CDR3 coding sequence is TGTGCCAGCAGCGTATCAAGCGGGAGTCTCTATGAGCAGTTCTTC. Translated, it gives CASSVSSGSLYEQFF. The full variable domain, completed using reference TRBV9 and TRBJ2-1, is DSGVTQTPKHLITATGQRVTLRCSPRSGDLSVYWYQQSLDQGLQFLIQYYNGEERAKGNILERFSAQQFPDLHSELNLSSLELGDSALYFCASSVSSGSLYEQFFGPGTRLTVL.

This rearrangement joins TRBV29-1 to TRBJ1-1, with 7 bases matching TRBD1. The CDR3 covers 11 residues. V was pared by 7 bases and J by 4 bases, with 3 bases of the junction left unmatched. Looked up from germline, CDR1 is SQVTM and CDR2 is ANQGSEA. The CDR3 DNA sequence: TGCAGCGGCTGGGACAGCACTGAAGCTTTCTTT. Amino acids: CSGWDSTEAFF.

This clone appeared a few times. The rearrangement links TRBV4-3 to TRBJ2-2, with D possibly TRBD1 on 6 matching bases. Trimming took 0 bases from V and 6 from J, leaving 8 bases between them. The CDR3 sequence is 14 residues long. The germline CDR1 and CDR2 sequences are LGHNA and YSLEER. CDR3 DNA sequence: TGCGCCAGCAGCCAAGACAGGGGCGCCGGGGAGCTGTTTTTT. It translates to CASSQDRGAGELFF.

V and J are TRBV6-5 and TRBJ2-1; 12 nucleotides align to TRBD2. V lost 6 bases and J lost 10; bases outside the gene matches: 10. Looked up from germline, CDR1 is MNHEY and CDR2 is SVGAGI. The CDR3 has 15 residues. The CDR3 is CASRRWLAGGGEQFF. The DNA of the CDR3 is TGTGCCAGCAGGAGGTGGCTAGCGGGAGGGGGCGAGCAGTTCTTC.

This chain uses TRBV5-1 with TRBJ2-5; 10 positions agree with TRBD2. The tail of the sequence fits TRBJ2-7 better, so the J call may be wrong. The CDR3 is 15 residues long. CDR1 is SGHRS, CDR2 YFSETQ, per germline. This chain's CDR3 is CASSLGLAGAYEQYF. CDR3 DNA: TGCGCCAGCAGCTTGGGACTAGCGGGCGCCTACGAGCAGTACTTC.

The chain has TRBV11-3 and TRBJ2-1; possibly TRBD1 for D (5 bases). Germline CDR1 reads SGHNT; CDR2 reads YENEEA. This CDR3 is 15 amino acids long. Trimming removed 7 bases from V and 7 bases from J, with 20 bases in between. As DNA, the CDR3 is TGTGCCAGCACTGGACACCTTTCAGGGTTGAATGAGCAGTTCTTC. Translated, it gives CASTGHLSGLNEQFF.

In nucleotides, the CDR3 is TGTGCCAGTATTCGGACAGGGGCTAACTCTGGAAACACCATATATTTT. This encodes CASIRTGANSGNTIYF. V and J are TRBV19 and TRBJ1-3, with TRBD1 matching 9 bases. CDR3 length: 16 amino acids. V lost 7 bases to trimming and J lost 0 bases; unmatched junction nucleotides: 7. Germline CDR1 and CDR2: LNHDA and SQIVND (reference sequence).

This clone was seen a few times. The genes are TRBV10-2 and TRBJ2-7, with D possibly being TRBD1 (6 bases). The V and J ends lost 7 bases and 1 base respectively, with 8 bases between them. This CDR3 has 12 amino acids. Germline CDR1 WSHSY, CDR2 SAAADI. The CDR3 protein is CASIGGSYEQYF. The DNA of the CDR3 is TGCGCCAGCATAGGGGGTTCCTACGAGCAGTACTTC.

The chain couples TRBV10-2 to TRBJ2-7, with D perhaps TRBD2 (5 bases). Germline lookup yields CDR1 WSHSY and CDR2 SAAADI. The CDR3 is 11 amino acids. V gave up 6 bases and J gave up 6 bases, with 9 bases separating them. The CDR3 DNA sequence: TGCGCCAGCAGACTAGGTTCCGAGCAGTACTTC. This encodes CASRLGSEQYF.

CDR3 protein: CASSPGVSSTDTQYF. CDR3 sequence (DNA): TGTGCCAGCAGTCCAGGGGTGTCTAGCACAGATACGCAGTATTTT. The chain couples TRBV5-4 to TRBJ2-3, with a possible D match to TRBD1 (6 bases). Germline loops: CDR1 SGHNT, CDR2 YYREEE (reference sequence). The CDR3 runs 15 residues. Trimming left V 5 bases short and J 0 bases short, with 13 bases between. The full variable domain, rest sourced from reference TRBV5-4 and TRBJ2-3, is ETGVTQSPTHLIKTRGQQVTLRCSSQSGHNTVSWYQQALGQGPQFIFQYYREEENGRGNFPPRFSGLQFPNYSSELNVNALELDDSALYLCASSPGVSSTDTQYFGPGTRLTVL.

V usage is TRBV4-3 and J usage is TRBJ2-7; TRBD1 matches 9 bases. V gave up 0 bases and J gave up 5 bases; unmatched junction bases: 11. Germline lookup yields CDR1 LGHNA and CDR2 YSLEER. The CDR3 spans 17 residues. As DNA, the CDR3 is TGCGCCAGCAGCCAAGACCCTGCGGGGACAGGGCAGGACGAGCAGTACTTC. It translates to CASSQDPAGTGQDEQYF.

To note about this clone: Its ends do not fully match the called genes, so a read error is possible. The chain links TRBV13 to TRBJ2-7; unclear D gene. This CDR3 has 9 amino acids. The germline gives CDR1 PRHDT, CDR2 FYEKMQ (reference sequence). The CDR3 coding sequence is TGTGCCAGCAGCTTAATATACGGGTTC. Its translation: CASSLIYGF.

CDR3 sequence (DNA): TGTGCTAGTGGAATACAGGGGGCGGGCGAGCAGTACTTC. The encoded protein is CASGIQGAGEQYF. J is TRBJ2-7 and V is TRBV12-5; TRBD1 matches 9 bases. Germline values: CDR1 LGHNT, CDR2 FRNRAP. The CDR3 length is 13 residues. J lost 6 bases, V lost 6 bases, and 6 bases had no gene match.

On this clone: Relative to the germline gene, one junction end is altered; a read error may explain this. The V and J genes are TRBV4-2 and TRBJ2-3, with 8 bases that match TRBD2. In germline, CDR1 is LGHNA, CDR2 YNFKEQ. This CDR3 has 16 residues. CDR3 nucleotide sequence: TGTGCCAGCAGTCAAGCCGAGACTAGCGGCACAGATACGCAGTATTTT. It yields the protein CASSQAETSGTDTQYF.

This clone was seen a few times. The V and J genes are TRBV6-5 and TRBJ1-1; D is possibly TRBD1 (5 bases). With 4 bases removed from V and 2 bases from J, the gap between germline ends came to 11 bases. The CDR3 runs 14 residues. Germline CDR1 is MNHEY and CDR2 is SVGAGI. The CDR3 reads CASSSPTENTEAFF. For the CDR3, the DNA is TGTGCCAGCAGTTCCCCGACAGAAAACACTGAAGCTTTCTTT.

The chain combines TRBV28 with TRBJ1-5; D not resolved. With 1 base removed from V and 0 bases from J, the gap between germline ends came to 4 bases. The CDR3 has 14 amino acids. The germline gives CDR1 MDHEN, CDR2 SYDVKM. For the CDR3, the DNA is TGTGCCAGCAGTTTATTAGATAGCAATCAGCCCCAGCATTTT. Protein sequence: CASSLLDSNQPQHF.

This chain joins TRBV10-1 and TRBJ2-5; 8 bases agree with TRBD2. CDR3 length: 15 amino acids. Germline V lookup: CDR1 WNHNN, CDR2 SYGVQD (reference sequence). After removal of 10 bases from V and 4 bases from J, the junction contained 14 bases not matched to a gene. The CDR3 reads CANLRGGAVGETQYF. CDR3 sequence (DNA): TGCGCCAATCTACGGGGGGGGGCGGTAGGAGAGACCCAGTACTTC.

The chain carries TRBV4-1 and TRBJ2-5, with D possibly being TRBD2 (5 bases). Germline CDR1 and CDR2: MGHRA and YSYEKL. The CDR3 totals 14 residues. The V and J ends lost 2 bases and 2 bases respectively, with 9 bases between them. The CDR3 DNA sequence: TGCGCCAGCAGCCAAAGCGGTCTTCAAGAGACCCAGTACTTC. Translation: CASSQSGLQETQYF.

The rearrangement joins TRBV6-5 to TRBJ2-1; possible D gene TRBD1, 6 bases. The germline CDR1 and CDR2 sequences are MNHEY and SVGAGI. V was pared by 6 bases and J by 8 bases, with 17 bases between. The CDR3 totals 14 residues. The CDR3 DNA is TGTGCCAGCAGGGATTCCAGGGGCTGGGATGAGCAGTTCTTC. Protein: CASRDSRGWDEQFF.